The 28 T cell receptor beta chains below come from one sample, sequenced in a study of blood T cell repertoires in COVID-19. Data came from immunoSEQ multiplex PCR; TCRdb stores just in-frame clones and leaves some out. In the table there are under 300,000 clones, approximately 83% of which are singletons. What was sequenced was peripheral blood. These TCRs come from a woman of 80 years or more with acute or convalescent COVID-19.

The rearrangement uses TRBV19 and TRBJ2-5; 8 nucleotides align to TRBD1. Trimming cost V 4 bases and J 2 bases; bases outside gene matches: 9. Per the germline V gene, CDR1 is LNHDA and CDR2 is SQIVND (reference sequence). The CDR3 has 16 amino acids. In DNA form, the CDR3 reads TGTGCCAGTAGTACCGTCGCAGGGGGCCTGCAAGAGACCCAGTACTTC. Translation: CASSTVAGGLQETQYF.

The V gene is TRBV19, the J gene TRBJ2-2; 7 nucleotides agree with TRBD1. CDR1 and CDR2 (germline): LNHDA, SQIVND (reference sequence). V lost 7 bases to trimming and J lost 9 bases; unmatched junction nucleotides: 11. This CDR3 has 14 residues. The DNA for the CDR3 is TGTGCCAGTACCTTGGACAGGAGAACCCGGGAGCTGTTTTTT. The encoded protein is CASTLDRRTRELFF.

The chain links TRBV5-1 to TRBJ2-1, with 14 nucleotides matching TRBD2. CDR3 length: 14 amino acids. The junction had 2 bases not matched to a gene; V was cut back by 4 bases and J by 8 bases. Germline V gives CDR1 SGHRS, CDR2 YFSETQ. CDR3 region: CASSGLAGGDEQFF. The CDR3 DNA sequence: TGCGCCAGCAGCGGACTAGCGGGGGGCGATGAGCAGTTCTTC.

CDR3 amino acids: CASSAHPHPGQGSTGELFF. CDR3 coding DNA: TGTGCCAGCAGCGCTCACCCGCACCCGGGACAGGGTAGCACCGGGGAGCTGTTTTTT. The chain is built from TRBV2 and TRBJ2-2; TRBD1 aligns across 9 bases. The germline V gene has CDR1 SNHLY and CDR2 FYNNEI. The CDR3 totals 19 residues. V lost 6 bases and J lost 4; bases outside the gene matches: 18.

The chain joins TRBV18 to TRBJ2-7; 9 bases are a match to TRBD1. J gave up 6 bases and V 4 bases, and 13 bases lay outside the gene matches. The CDR3 has 16 residues. CDR1 KGHSH and CDR2 LQKENI come from the germline V gene. The CDR3 sequence: CASSQTVTGGSGEQYF. Written as DNA, the CDR3 is TGTGCCAGCTCACAAACAGTGACAGGGGGTTCAGGCGAGCAGTACTTC.

This clone appeared a single time. The rearrangement joins TRBV27 to TRBJ1-1, with 7 bases lining up with TRBD1. The CDR3 covers 15 residues. V lost 5 bases to trimming and J lost 11 bases; unmatched junction nucleotides: 17. Germline CDR1 is MNHEY and CDR2 is SMNVEV (reference sequence). CDR3 amino acids: CASSIRQGAGVMAFF. CDR3 in DNA: TGTGCCAGCAGTATCCGACAGGGCGCCGGGGTTATGGCTTTCTTT.

This sequence joins TRBV19 and TRBJ1-5; 9 bases are shared with TRBD1. The CDR3 contains 15 residues. V trimming: 6 bases; J trimming: 5 bases; junction bases outside the gene matches: 8. The germline gives CDR1 LNHDA, CDR2 SQIVND (reference sequence). DNA of the CDR3: TGTGCCAGTAGCCCCGGGACAGGGTGGGATCAGCCCCAGCATTTT. Residues: CASSPGTGWDQPQHF.

The J gene is TRBJ1-3, the V gene TRBV3-1 (or the pseudogene TRBV3-2), with D possibly matching TRBD1 (6 bases). Germline CDR1 reads LGHDT; CDR2 reads YNNKEL (reference sequence). The CDR3 runs 14 residues. The V end lost 2 bases, the J end lost 4 bases, and 9 bases lay between the germline ends. The CDR3, as DNA: TGTGCCAGCAGCCAACCCGGGACAGGAAACACCATATATTTT. It translates to CASSQPGTGNTIYF.

This sequence joins TRBV27 and TRBJ1-2; no clear D. Between the trimmed V and J ends, which lost 6 bases and 7 bases, there was a span of 18 bases. Per germline, CDR1 MNHEY and CDR2 SMNVEV (reference sequence). The CDR3 is 14 residues long. For the CDR3, the DNA is TGTGCCAGCAGAAGCTCTGGGGAGTGGGGTGGCTACACCTTC. Protein: CASRSSGEWGGYTF.

This clone has only a few counts. The rearrangement joins TRBV18 to TRBJ2-2; 7 bases match TRBD1. The length of the CDR3 is 15 residues. Germline trimming cut 6 bases from V and 0 bases from J; bases unmatched to any gene: 4. CDR1 KGHSH and CDR2 LQKENI come from the germline V gene. CDR3 in DNA: TGTGCCAGCTCCCGGGGACAGACGAACACCGGGGAGCTGTTTTTT. It codes for CASSRGQTNTGELFF.

This clone was counted only a few times. This chain uses TRBV12-3 or TRBV12-4 with TRBJ2-7; TRBD2 matches at 7 bases. V lost 6 bases, J lost 7 bases, and 9 bases stayed unmatched. The CDR3 is 13 residues long. The CDR3 sequence: CASSPRLAREQYF. CDR3 nucleotides: TGTGCCAGCAGCCCCCGACTAGCCCGGGAGCAGTACTTC.

This chain joins TRBV6-5 and TRBJ2-1; D is possibly TRBD2 (5 bases). In germline, CDR1 is MNHEY, CDR2 SVGAGI. Trimming pared 7 bases from V and 2 bases from J, leaving 12 bases between. This CDR3 has 14 amino acids. The CDR3 sequence: CASTAGFAYNEQFF. In nucleotides, the CDR3 is TGTGCCAGCACGGCGGGTTTCGCCTACAATGAGCAGTTCTTC.

This sequence joins TRBV27 and TRBJ2-5; the match to TRBD1 covers 7 bases. The germline CDR1 and CDR2 sequences are MNHEY and SMNVEV (reference sequence). With V trimmed by 4 bases and J by 1 base, 9 bases remained unmatched. This CDR3 spans 16 amino acids. The CDR3 sequence is CASSSTPWTGQETQYF. In nucleotides, the CDR3 is TGTGCCAGCAGTTCAACCCCCTGGACAGGCCAAGAGACCCAGTACTTC.

This chain links TRBV14 with TRBJ1-4; 9 bases agree with TRBD1. The CDR3 runs to 16 residues. Germline lookup yields CDR1 SGHDN and CDR2 FVKESK. J lost 7 bases, V lost 0 bases, and 6 bases had no gene match. CDR3 residues: CASSQERTGVGEKLFF. Here the CDR3 DNA reads TGTGCCAGCAGCCAAGAAAGGACAGGGGTTGGTGAAAAACTGTTTTTT.

The chain uses TRBV25-1 and TRBJ2-4; 8 nucleotides align to TRBD2. The CDR3 is made up of 16 amino acids. Germline CDR1 MGHDK, CDR2 SYGVNS. Trimming took 6 bases from V and 6 from J; bases not matched to a gene: 13. CDR3 region: CASSPSGGGLVNIQYF. In nucleotides, the CDR3 is TGTGCCAGCAGCCCATCGGGAGGGGGACTAGTAAACATTCAGTACTTC.

The chain recombines TRBV7-9 with TRBJ2-1, with 9 positions matching TRBD1. With V trimmed by 5 bases and J by 4 bases, 9 bases remained unmatched. CDR1 and CDR2 from the germline V gene are SEHNR and FQNEAQ (reference sequence). CDR3 length equals 16 residues. The CDR3 DNA follows: TGTGCCAGCAGCCTCTCCCGGGACAGGGTTTACAATGAGCAGTTCTTC. It codes for CASSLSRDRVYNEQFF.

A single count supports this clone. V and J are TRBV7-2 and TRBJ1-2, with D tentatively TRBD1 (6 bases). CDR1 SGHTA and CDR2 FQGNSA come from the germline V gene. The CDR3 is 13 residues long. Trimming took 2 bases from V and 6 from J, leaving 10 bases between them. The CDR3 sequence: CASSLMPGDGYTF. CDR3 sequence (DNA): TGTGCCAGCAGCTTAATGCCAGGGGATGGCTACACCTTC.

The CDR3 region has the DNA TGTGCCAGCAGTGAAGTTGGACAGGGATCCGAGCAGTACTTC. It translates to CASSEVGQGSEQYF. The V call is TRBV2, the J call TRBJ2-7; 8 nucleotides agree with TRBD1. The CDR3 is 14 amino acids. The germline CDR1 and CDR2 sequences are SNHLY and FYNNEI. With V trimmed by 1 base and J by 6 bases, 5 bases remained unmatched.

This clone was observed a single time. The rearrangement uses TRBV28 and TRBJ1-5; the match to TRBD1 covers 7 bases. The V and J ends lost 5 bases and 6 bases, in that order; junction bases with no gene match: 10. The CDR3 length is 15 residues. CDR1 is MDHEN, CDR2 SYDVKM, per germline. The DNA of the CDR3 is TGTGCCAGCAGTGCTCCTAGGGGGCAGGTTCAGCCCCAGCATTTT. Protein product: CASSAPRGQVQPQHF.

This chain joins TRBV11-3 and TRBJ2-6, with D unresolved. With 5 bases removed from V and 0 bases from J, the gap between germline ends came to 5 bases. The CDR3 has 14 amino acids. CDR1 is SGHNT and CDR2 is YENEEA in the germline V gene. CDR3 loop: CASSPSSGANVLTF. CDR3 coding DNA: TGTGCCAGCAGCCCCAGCTCTGGGGCCAACGTCCTGACTTTC.

The rearrangement links TRBV5-1 to TRBJ2-6; possible D gene TRBD1, 5 bases. In germline, CDR1 is SGHRS, CDR2 YFSETQ. Trimming removed 4 bases from V and 1 base from J, with 9 bases in between. The length of the CDR3 is 15 residues. Here the CDR3 DNA reads TGCGCCAGCAGCCCTACAGGTTCTGGGGCCAACGTCCTGACTTTC. Its protein product is CASSPTGSGANVLTF.

The V call is TRBV3-1 (or the pseudogene TRBV3-2), the J call TRBJ1-1; 7 bases fit TRBD1. The CDR3 sequence is 13 residues long. V trimming: 4 bases; J trimming: 2 bases; junction bases outside the gene matches: 1. Germline V gene lookup returns CDR1 LGHDT and CDR2 YNNKEL (reference sequence). The CDR3: CASSRTGNTEAFF. CDR3 DNA sequence: TGTGCCAGCAGCCGGACAGGCAACACTGAAGCTTTCTTT.

The CDR3 region is CASSWTGVGQPQHF. As DNA, the CDR3 is TGTGCCAGCAGCTGGACAGGGGTCGGGCAGCCCCAGCATTTT. The V gene is TRBV6-5, the J gene TRBJ1-5, with 9 bases lining up with TRBD1. Per germline, CDR1 MNHEY and CDR2 SVGAGI. The CDR3 length is 14 residues. V lost 6 bases and J lost 7; bases outside the gene matches: 7.

V is TRBV5-4 and J is TRBJ2-1, with TRBD2 matching 16 bases. The CDR3 is made up of 15 amino acids. V lost 3 bases and J lost 8; bases outside the gene matches: 2. Germline lookup yields CDR1 SGHNT and CDR2 YYREEE (reference sequence). In DNA, the CDR3 is TGTGCCAGCAGCTCGGGGACTAGCGGGGGGGATGAGCAGTTCTTC. Protein: CASSSGTSGGDEQFF.

The chain employs TRBV18 and TRBJ1-3, with D maybe TRBD1 (5 bases). Germline V gene data show CDR1 as KGHSH and CDR2 as LQKENI. The CDR3 totals 15 residues. V was shortened by 2 bases and J by 4 bases, with 12 bases between the two germline ends. The CDR3 is CASSPSGSAGNTIYF. The DNA of the CDR3 is TGTGCCAGCTCACCATCAGGGTCGGCGGGAAACACCATATATTTT.

The gene calls are TRBV3-1 (or the pseudogene TRBV3-2) and TRBJ1-4; D unresolved. Germline CDR1 is LGHDT and CDR2 is YNNKEL (reference sequence). V lost 1 base, J lost 0 bases, and 9 bases lay in between. This CDR3 contains 16 residues. CDR3 nucleotides: TGTGCCAGCAGCCAAGTTAGCCCCCCAACTAATGAAAAACTGTTTTTT. It codes for CASSQVSPPTNEKLFF.

The chain couples TRBV3-1 (or the pseudogene TRBV3-2) to TRBJ1-6; no reliable D call. The length of the CDR3 is 14 residues. V was cut by 2 bases and J by 8 bases, with 10 bases left in between. Per the germline V gene, CDR1 is LGHDT and CDR2 is YNNKEL (reference sequence). The CDR3 DNA reads as TGTGCCAGCAGCCAAAGAGGCGGGGATTCACCCCTCCACTTT. It specifies CASSQRGGDSPLHF.

V and J are TRBV12-3 or TRBV12-4 and TRBJ1-5; no firm D call. This CDR3 has 13 residues. V was shortened by 5 bases and J by 4 bases, with 9 bases between the two germline ends. The DNA for the CDR3 is TGTGCCAGCAGTCTGGGAGAAAATCAGCCCCAGCATTTT. It specifies CASSLGENQPQHF.